The rows below give T cell receptor beta chains drawn from one sample of a study of shared clonotypes between healthy human individuals. Clones were sequenced by immunoSEQ multiplex PCR, and TCRdb holds only the in-frame ones, with some missing. The sample records some 1,600,000 clones, approximately 98% being singletons. What was sequenced was naive CD4+ T cells sorted from blood. These receptor sequences come from a man aged 25-40 years in good health. Both conserved end residues are part of each CDR3. The D gene is left open where the match is weak. Clone size is not always given. Where it is, it says once, few, many or a class for expanded clones.

v_gene,d_gene,j_gene,abundance,CDR3nt,CDR3aa
TRBV4-1,TRBD1,TRBJ2-7,once,TGCGCCAGCAGCCAAGCGGACAGGGCCTCCTACGAGCAGTACTTC,CASSQADRASYEQYF
TRBV11-3,TRBD2,TRBJ2-1,.,TGTGCCAGCAGCTTAGGGCCGATAGCGGGAGTACGCGATGAGCAGTTCTTC,CASSLGPIAGVRDEQFF
TRBV9,.,TRBJ1-5,.,TGTGCCAGCAGCCAACAAGGAAATCAGCCCCAGCATTTT,CASSQQGNQPQHF
TRBV19,.,TRBJ1-1,.,TGTGCCAGTAGTATAGGATTTGGTGAAGCTTTCTTT,CASSIGFGEAFF
TRBV7-2,TRBD2,TRBJ2-7,.,TGTGCCAGCAGCTCTAGAATCGGGACTAGGGACTACGAGCAGTACTTC,CASSSRIGTRDYEQYF
TRBV6-1,.,TRBJ2-1,.,TGTGCCAGCAGCGAAGGGGCCGGCTGGTCCTACAATGAGCAGTTCTTC,CASSEGAGWSYNEQFF
TRBV28,TRBD2,TRBJ2-1,.,TGTGCCAGCAGTTTAGTGGGACTAGTCTACAATGAGCAGTTCTTC,CASSLVGLVYNEQFF
TRBV14,.,TRBJ1-2,.,TGTGCCAGCAGCCCCGGGCGATATGGCTACACCTTC,CASSPGRYGYTF
TRBV6-5,TRBD2,TRBJ2-2,.,TGTGCCAGCAGTCTAGCGGGAGGCACCGGGGAGCTGTTTTTT,CASSLAGGTGELFF
TRBV28,.,TRBJ2-5,.,TGTGCCAGCACACGCTCGGGGAAGACCCAGTACTTC,CASTRSGKTQYF
TRBV10-3,.,TRBJ1-4,.,TGTGCCATCAGTACCCGCCAGGGAACTAATGAAAAACTGTTTTTT,CAISTRQGTNEKLFF
TRBV9,TRBD1,TRBJ2-2,.,TGTGCCAGCAGCGTAGTATTGCCAGGGGGCTATTCCGGGGAGCTGTTTTTT,CASSVVLPGGYSGELFF
TRBV18,.,TRBJ1-1,.,TGTGCCAGCTCACCGCTTTCGTTGAACACTGAAGCTTTCTTT,CASSPLSLNTEAFF
TRBV7-2,.,TRBJ2-1,.,TGTGCCAGCAGCTTTGCGAGGGGCTCCTACAATGAGCAGTTCTTC,CASSFARGSYNEQFF
TRBV6-6,TRBD2,TRBJ2-7,.,TGTGCCAGCACCATCATAGCGGGAAGTTCTTACGAGCAGTACTTC,CASTIIAGSSYEQYF
TRBV28,TRBD1,TRBJ2-1,.,TGTGCCAGCAAGGCGCCAGGGGGCGCGGACAATGAGCAGTTCTTC,CASKAPGGADNEQFF
TRBV4-3,.,TRBJ2-5,once,TGCGCCAGCAGCCAGGACAGTCTCGGGACCCAGTACTTC,CASSQDSLGTQYF
TRBV5-4,.,TRBJ2-5,.,TGTGCCAGCAGCTACAACTCGGAGACCCAGTACTTC,CASSYNSETQYF
TRBV18,.,TRBJ1-4,.,TGTGCCAGCTCACCTCAAGGGGGAAGAACTAATGAAAAACTGTTTTTT,CASSPQGGRTNEKLFF
TRBV5-1,.,TRBJ2-3,.,TGCGCCAGCAGCTTGGGGCCCCTTCTAGGGAGCACAGATACGCAGTATTTT,CASSLGPLLGSTDTQYF
TRBV15,.,TRBJ1-4,.,TGTGCCACCAGCAGAGTGTGGCCCGGGACCCCCACAACTAATGAAAAACTGTTTTTT,CATSRVWPGTPTTNEKLFF
TRBV27,.,TRBJ2-7,once,TGTGCCAGCAGTTTATCCCTGTGGGGCGAGCAGTACTTC,CASSLSLWGEQYF
TRBV18,.,TRBJ2-1,.,TGTGCCAGCTCACCCCCGCAGGGGTCTCGGGAAGTTAAAGAGCAGTTCTTC,CASSPPQGSREVKEQFF
TRBV6-5,.,TRBJ2-2,once,TGTGCCAGCAGTTATTCTCAAGTAACCGGGGAGCTGTTTTTT,CASSYSQVTGELFF